One T cell receptor (beta chain) is described in this entry. The data were taken from a study of CD8 T cells in Susac syndrome. Sequencing of TCR beta was undertaken in CD8+ and CD4+ T cells derived from blood. Random hexamers primed reverse transcription of 0.5 to 1 ug RNA. Multiplex immunoSEQ PCR targeted 54 Vbeta and 13 Jbeta TCR beta segments. TCRdb re-analysed the immunoSEQ multiplex PCR reads in MiXCR, keeping a single row per CDR3 protein. The table lists under 350,000 distinct CDR3 sequences, about 91% of them singletons, with over 0.065% in the top ten. Germline V gives CDR1 SGDLS, CDR2 YYNGEE. This CDR3 spans 14 amino acids. The ends were cut back, 2 bases at V and 2 bases at J, with 5 bases in the middle.

This TCR was sampled from a human donor with multiple sclerosis. The sample was CD4+ T cells from PBMCs. V and J are TRBV9 and TRBJ2-6; D unclear. The chain's CDR3 is CASSVGTGANVLTF. For the CDR3, the DNA is TGTGCCAGCAGCGTGGGGACTGGGGCCAACGTCCTGACTTTC.